This T cell receptor (beta chain) was documented in a study of blood T cell repertoires in COVID-19. Ages ranged from about 18 to 100 years, with residence in about two dozen US areas. Exposed volunteers were people who met a COVID-19 case within 2 weeks before study entry. This clone is a singleton in its sample. The V and J ends lost 6 bases and 1 base respectively, with 9 bases between them. The CDR3 is 13 amino acids. Germline values: CDR1 SNHLY, CDR2 FYNNEI. TCRdb keeps only in-frame clones here, not all; method: immunoSEQ multiplex PCR. The data show approximately 220,000 clones, about four fifths seen once.

The clonotype originates from a middle-aged woman who had been exposed to COVID-19. This rearrangement joins TRBV2 to TRBJ1-1; D gene unclear. The sample taken for sequencing was PBMCs or T cells enriched from blood (not recorded which). Here the CDR3 reads CASSDDWNTEAFF. CDR3 DNA: TGTGCCAGCAGCGACGACTGGAACACTGAAGCTTTCTTT.